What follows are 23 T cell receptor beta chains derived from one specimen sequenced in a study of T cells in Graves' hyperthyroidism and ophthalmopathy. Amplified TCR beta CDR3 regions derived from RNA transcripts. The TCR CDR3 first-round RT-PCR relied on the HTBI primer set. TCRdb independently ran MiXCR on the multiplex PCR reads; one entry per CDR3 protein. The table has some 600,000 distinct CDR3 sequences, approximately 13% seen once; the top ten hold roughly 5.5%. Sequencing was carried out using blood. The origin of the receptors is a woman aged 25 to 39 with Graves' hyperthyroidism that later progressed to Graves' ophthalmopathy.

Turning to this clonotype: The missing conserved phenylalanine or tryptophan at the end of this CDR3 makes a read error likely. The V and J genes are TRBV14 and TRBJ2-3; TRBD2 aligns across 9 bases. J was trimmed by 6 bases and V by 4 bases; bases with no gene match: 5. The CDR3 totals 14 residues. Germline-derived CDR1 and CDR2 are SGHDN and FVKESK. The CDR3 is CASSLAGDVDTQYI. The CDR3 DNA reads TGTGCCAGCAGCCTAGCGGGAGATGTGGATACGCAGTATATT.

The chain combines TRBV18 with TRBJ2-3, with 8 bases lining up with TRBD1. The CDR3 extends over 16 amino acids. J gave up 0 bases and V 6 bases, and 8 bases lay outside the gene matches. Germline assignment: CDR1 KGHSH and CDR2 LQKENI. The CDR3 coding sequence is TGTGCCAGCTCGCTCACAGGGGGTTCTAGCACAGATACGCAGTATTTT. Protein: CASSLTGGSSTDTQYF.

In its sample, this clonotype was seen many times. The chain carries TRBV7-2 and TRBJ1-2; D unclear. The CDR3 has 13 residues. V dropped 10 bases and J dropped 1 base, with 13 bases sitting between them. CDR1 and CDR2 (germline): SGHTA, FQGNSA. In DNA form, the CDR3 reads TGTGCCAACGCCCTAGGGAGTAACTATGGCTACACCTTC. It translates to CANALGSNYGYTF.

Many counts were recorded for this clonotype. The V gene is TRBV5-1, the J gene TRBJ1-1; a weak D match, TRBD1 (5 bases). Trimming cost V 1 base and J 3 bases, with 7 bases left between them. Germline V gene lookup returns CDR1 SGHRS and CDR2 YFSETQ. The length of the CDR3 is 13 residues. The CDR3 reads CASSLRGDTEAFF. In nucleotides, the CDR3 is TGCGCCAGCAGCTTGAGAGGGGACACTGAAGCTTTCTTT.

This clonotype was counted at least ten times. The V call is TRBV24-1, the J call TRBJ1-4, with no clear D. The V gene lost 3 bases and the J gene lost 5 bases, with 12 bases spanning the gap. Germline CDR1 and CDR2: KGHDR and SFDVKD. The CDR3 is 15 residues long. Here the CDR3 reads CATSDPNRGNEKLFF. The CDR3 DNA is TGTGCCACCAGTGATCCGAACCGGGGAAATGAAAAACTGTTTTTT.

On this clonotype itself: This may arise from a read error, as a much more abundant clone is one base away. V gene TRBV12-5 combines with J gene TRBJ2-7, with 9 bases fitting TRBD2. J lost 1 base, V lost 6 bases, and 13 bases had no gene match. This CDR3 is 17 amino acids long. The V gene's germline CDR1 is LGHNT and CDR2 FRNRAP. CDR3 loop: CASGLRVAGDTSYEQYF. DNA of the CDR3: TGTGCTAGTGGCTTGAGAGTAGCGGGGGACACTTCCTACGAGCAGTACTTC.

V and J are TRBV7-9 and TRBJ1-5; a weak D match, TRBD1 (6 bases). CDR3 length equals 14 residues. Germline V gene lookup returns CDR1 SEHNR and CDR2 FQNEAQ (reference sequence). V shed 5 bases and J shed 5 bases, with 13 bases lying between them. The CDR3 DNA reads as TGTGCCAGCAGCCCTCGGGACAACGATCAGCCCCAGCATTTT. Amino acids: CASSPRDNDQPQHF.

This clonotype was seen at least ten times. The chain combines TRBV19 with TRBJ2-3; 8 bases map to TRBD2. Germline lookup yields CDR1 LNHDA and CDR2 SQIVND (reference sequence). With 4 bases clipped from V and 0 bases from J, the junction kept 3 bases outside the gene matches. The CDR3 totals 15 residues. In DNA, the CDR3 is TGTGCCAGTAGTACCATAGCGGGAAGCACAGATACGCAGTATTTT. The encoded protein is CASSTIAGSTDTQYF.

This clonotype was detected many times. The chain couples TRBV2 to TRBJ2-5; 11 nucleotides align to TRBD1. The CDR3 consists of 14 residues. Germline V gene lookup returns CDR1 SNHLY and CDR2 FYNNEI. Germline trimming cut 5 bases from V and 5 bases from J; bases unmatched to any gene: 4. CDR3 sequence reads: CASSRDRGTETQYF. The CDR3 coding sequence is TGTGCCAGCAGTCGGGACAGGGGGACGGAGACCCAGTACTTC.

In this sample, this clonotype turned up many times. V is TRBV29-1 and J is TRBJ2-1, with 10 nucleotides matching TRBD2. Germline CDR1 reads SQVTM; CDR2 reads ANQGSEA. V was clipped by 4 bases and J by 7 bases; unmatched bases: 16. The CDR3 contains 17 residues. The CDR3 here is CSVVWPVAGGGTNEQFF. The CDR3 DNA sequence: TGCAGCGTTGTATGGCCCGTAGCGGGAGGAGGAACGAATGAGCAGTTCTTC.

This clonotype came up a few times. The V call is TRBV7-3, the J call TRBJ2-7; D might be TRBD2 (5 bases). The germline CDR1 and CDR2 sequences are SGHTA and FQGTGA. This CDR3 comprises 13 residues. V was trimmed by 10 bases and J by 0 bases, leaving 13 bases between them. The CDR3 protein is CATPWRSSYEQYF. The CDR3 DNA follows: TGTGCCACCCCTTGGAGGAGCTCCTACGAGCAGTACTTC.

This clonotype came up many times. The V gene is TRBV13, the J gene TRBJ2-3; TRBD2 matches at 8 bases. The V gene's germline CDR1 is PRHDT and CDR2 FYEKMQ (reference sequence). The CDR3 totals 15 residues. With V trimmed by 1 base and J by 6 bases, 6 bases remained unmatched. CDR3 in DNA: TGTGCCAGCAGCTTAGCAGCGGGAGTGGTTGATACGCAGTATTTT. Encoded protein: CASSLAAGVVDTQYF.

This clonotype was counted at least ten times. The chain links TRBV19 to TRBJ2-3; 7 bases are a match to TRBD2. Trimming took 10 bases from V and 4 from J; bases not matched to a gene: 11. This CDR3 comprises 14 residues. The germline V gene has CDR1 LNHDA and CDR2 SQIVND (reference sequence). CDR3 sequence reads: CATSDYRGADTQYF. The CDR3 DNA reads TGTGCCACCTCGGACTACCGGGGGGCAGATACGCAGTATTTT.

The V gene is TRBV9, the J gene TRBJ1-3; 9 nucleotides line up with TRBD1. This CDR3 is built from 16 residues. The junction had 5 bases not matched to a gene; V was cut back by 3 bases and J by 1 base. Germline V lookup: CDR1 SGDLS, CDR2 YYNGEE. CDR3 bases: TGTGCCAGCAGCGCGACAGGGGGAACATCTGGAAACACCATATATTTT. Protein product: CASSATGGTSGNTIYF. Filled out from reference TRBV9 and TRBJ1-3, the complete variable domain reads DSGVTQTPKHLITATGQRVTLRCSPRSGDLSVYWYQQSLDQGLQFLIQYYNGEERAKGNILERFSAQQFPDLHSELNLSSLELGDSALYFCASSATGGTSGNTIYFGEGSWLTVV.

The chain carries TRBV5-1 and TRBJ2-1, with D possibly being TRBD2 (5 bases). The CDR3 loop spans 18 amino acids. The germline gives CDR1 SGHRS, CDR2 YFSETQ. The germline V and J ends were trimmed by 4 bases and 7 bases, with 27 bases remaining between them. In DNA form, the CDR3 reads TGCGCCAGCAGCCCCCGACGGACGGGAAGCGCGGTGGGTAATGAGCAGTTCTTC. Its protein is CASSPRRTGSAVGNEQFF.

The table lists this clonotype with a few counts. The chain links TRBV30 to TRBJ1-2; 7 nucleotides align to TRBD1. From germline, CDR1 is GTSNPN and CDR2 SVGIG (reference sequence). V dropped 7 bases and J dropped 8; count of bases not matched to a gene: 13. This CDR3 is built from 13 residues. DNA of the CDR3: TGTGCCTCCCCTCCACAGGGGTTAGGGGGCTACACCTTC. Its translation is CASPPQGLGGYTF.

The CDR3 sequence: CASSQYGWTSSGNTIYF. The CDR3 nucleotides read TGTGCCAGCAGCCAATACGGGTGGACCAGCTCTGGAAACACCATATATTTT. The rearrangement links TRBV14 to TRBJ1-3; D uncertain. CDR1 is SGHDN, CDR2 FVKESK, per germline. The CDR3 has 17 residues. V gave up 2 bases and J gave up 0 bases, with 14 bases separating them.

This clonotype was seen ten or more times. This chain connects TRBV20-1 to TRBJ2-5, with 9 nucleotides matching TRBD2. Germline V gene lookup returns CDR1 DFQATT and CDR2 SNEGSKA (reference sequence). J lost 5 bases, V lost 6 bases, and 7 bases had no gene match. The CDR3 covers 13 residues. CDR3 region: CSASSGNRETQYF. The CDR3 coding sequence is TGCAGTGCCTCTAGCGGGAACAGGGAGACCCAGTACTTC.

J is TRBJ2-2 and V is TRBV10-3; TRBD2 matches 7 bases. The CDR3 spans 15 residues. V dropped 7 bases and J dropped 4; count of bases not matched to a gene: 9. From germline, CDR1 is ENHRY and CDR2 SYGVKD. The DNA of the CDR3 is TGTGCCATCACGGCGGCTAGCGGAAGCACCGGGGAGCTGTTTTTT. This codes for CAITAASGSTGELFF.

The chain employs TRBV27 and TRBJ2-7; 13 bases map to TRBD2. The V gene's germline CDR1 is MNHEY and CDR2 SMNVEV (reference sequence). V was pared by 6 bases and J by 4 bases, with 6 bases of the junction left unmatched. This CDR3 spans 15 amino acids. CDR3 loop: CASSWGTSGMYEQYF. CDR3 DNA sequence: TGTGCCAGCAGCTGGGGGACTAGCGGGATGTACGAGCAGTACTTC.

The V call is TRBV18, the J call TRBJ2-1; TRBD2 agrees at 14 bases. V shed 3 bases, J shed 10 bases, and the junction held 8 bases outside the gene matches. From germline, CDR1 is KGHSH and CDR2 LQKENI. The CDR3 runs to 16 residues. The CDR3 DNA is TGTGCCAGCTCACCGCCTGGACTAGCGGGAGGAGGGGAGCAGTTCTTC. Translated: CASSPPGLAGGGEQFF. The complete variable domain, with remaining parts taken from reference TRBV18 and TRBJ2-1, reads NAGVMQNPRHLVRRRGQEARLRCSPMKGHSHVYWYRQLPEEGLKFMVYLQKENIIDESGMPKERFSAEFPKEGPSILRIQQVVRGDSAAYFCASSPPGLAGGGEQFFGPGTRLTVL.

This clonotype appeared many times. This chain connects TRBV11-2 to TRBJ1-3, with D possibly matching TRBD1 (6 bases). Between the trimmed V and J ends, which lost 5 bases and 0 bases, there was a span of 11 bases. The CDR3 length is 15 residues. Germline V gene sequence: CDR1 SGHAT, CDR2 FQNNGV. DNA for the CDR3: TGTGCCAGCAGCCCCGACAGGCTCTCTGGAAACACCATATATTTT. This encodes CASSPDRLSGNTIYF.

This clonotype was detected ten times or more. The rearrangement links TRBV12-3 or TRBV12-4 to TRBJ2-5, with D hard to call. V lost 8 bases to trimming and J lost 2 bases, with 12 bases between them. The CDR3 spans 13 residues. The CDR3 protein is CASSYGNQETQYF. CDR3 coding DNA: TGTGCCAGCTCCTATGGAAATCAAGAGACCCAGTACTTC.